This TCR beta chain was found in a study of T cell responses to AZD1222 COVID-19 vaccine. The CDR3 sequence is 15 residues long. V was shortened by 6 bases and J by 0 bases, with 15 bases between the two germline ends. Germline assignment: CDR1 GTSNPN and CDR2 SVGIG (reference sequence). Generated by immunoSEQ multiplex PCR, the TCRdb table keeps only in-frame clones and is missing some. This repertoire shows 150,000 or so clones, 85% to 95% found once; its top ten account for roughly 2.8%. The receptor was derived from an adult in good health. V and J are TRBV30 and TRBJ2-1; D call uncertain. The sample was peripheral blood, taken on day 0 of MenACWY control vaccination. As DNA, the CDR3 is TGTGCCTGTCAACCAAAGGTCAGCTCCTACAATGAGCAGTTCTTC. Its translation is CACQPKVSSYNEQFF.